The 18 T cell receptor beta chains reported below all come from one sample, sequenced in a study of blood T cell repertoires in COVID-19. Measured with immunoSEQ multiplex PCR; TCRdb has only the in-frame clones, and not every one. The table lists about 71,000 clones, 86% of them singletons. The sample was peripheral blood. These TCRs come from a man under 40 with acute or convalescent COVID-19.

This chain uses TRBV6-5 with TRBJ1-1; D is unresolved. The CDR3 is 14 amino acids. Germline assignment: CDR1 MNHEY and CDR2 SVGAGI. The germline V and J ends were trimmed by 0 bases and 11 bases, with 16 bases remaining between them. The CDR3 DNA is TGTGCCAGCAGTTACTCGATGGGTGTAACGGGGGCTTTCTTT. It is translated as CASSYSMGVTGAFF.

This clone was recorded once. The chain couples TRBV6-5 to TRBJ2-7; D is unresolved. With 6 bases removed from V and 3 bases from J, the gap between germline ends came to 3 bases. The CDR3 loop spans 10 amino acids. The germline CDR1 and CDR2 sequences are MNHEY and SVGAGI. CDR3 protein: CASSNYEQYV. The CDR3 DNA follows: TGTGCCAGCAGCAACTACGAGCAGTACGTC.

The rearrangement uses TRBV9 and TRBJ2-3; D is unresolved. CDR3 length equals 13 residues. Germline CDR1 and CDR2: SGDLS and YYNGEE. Trimming took 0 bases from V and 11 from J, leaving 13 bases between them. The CDR3 DNA reads TGTGCCAGCAGCGTAGCTTCACAATTGAAGCAGTATTTT. Translation gives CASSVASQLKQYF.

This clone was counted once. The V gene is TRBV7-2, the J gene TRBJ1-4; no reliable D call. V was clipped by 7 bases and J by 6 bases, with 18 bases between them. Germline V gene lookup returns CDR1 SGHTA and CDR2 FQGNSA. The CDR3 is 15 residues long. CDR3 in DNA: TGTGCCAGCACCCCTTCTGGAGGGTATTATGAAAAACTGTTTTTT. Translating gives CASTPSGGYYEKLFF. Full variable domain (missing parts from reference TRBV7-2 and TRBJ1-4): GAGVSQSPSNKVTEKGKDVELRCDPISGHTALYWYRQSLGQGLEFLIYFQGNSAPDKSGLPSDRFSAERTGGSVSTLTIQRTQQEDSAVYLCASTPSGGYYEKLFFGSGTQLSVL.

This clone has more than one count but fewer than ten. The CDR3 nucleotides read TGTGCCAGCAGCATCGACAGAACCTCCGCCTATGGCTACACCTTC. Translating gives CASSIDRTSAYGYTF. This chain uses TRBV7-2 with TRBJ1-2; TRBD1 is a possible D gene (5 bases). The CDR3 runs 15 residues. Germline V gives CDR1 SGHTA, CDR2 FQGNSA. The V end lost 5 bases, the J end lost 4 bases, and 17 bases lay between the germline ends.

The gene calls are TRBV11-2 and TRBJ2-7, with D possibly being TRBD2 (5 bases). The CDR3 has 17 amino acids. Trimming took 0 bases from V and 1 from J, leaving 16 bases between them. The germline CDR1 and CDR2 sequences are SGHAT and FQNNGV. The CDR3 DNA reads TGTGCCAGCAGCTTAGATCAATCTAAGGACTCGTCCTACGAGCAGTACTTC. This translates into CASSLDQSKDSSYEQYF.

This rearrangement joins TRBV5-4 to TRBJ2-5; D perhaps matches TRBD2 (5 bases). The CDR3 runs 13 residues. Germline V lookup: CDR1 SGHNT, CDR2 YYREEE (reference sequence). V lost 3 bases, J lost 2 bases, and 8 bases lay in between. The CDR3 nucleotides are TGTGCCAGCAGCTGGAGGCAACAAGAGACCCAGTACTTC. Protein sequence: CASSWRQQETQYF.

The J gene is TRBJ1-3, the V gene TRBV5-1, with 7 bases that match TRBD1. The V segment lost 3 bases and the J segment 2 bases; nucleotides outside the gene matches: 8. The CDR3 is 16 amino acids. CDR1 is SGHRS, CDR2 YFSETQ, per germline. Written as DNA, the CDR3 is TGCGCCAGCAGCTCAAGATTTACAGGGGCTGGAAACACCATATATTTT. This codes for CASSSRFTGAGNTIYF.

The chain links TRBV3-1 (or the pseudogene TRBV3-2) to TRBJ1-1; no clear D. In germline, CDR1 is LGHDT, CDR2 YNNKEL (reference sequence). V was pared by 4 bases and J by 1 base, with 7 bases between. The CDR3 is made up of 13 amino acids. The CDR3 loop is CASSRVTNTEAFF. CDR3 coding DNA: TGTGCCAGCAGCCGAGTTACGAACACTGAAGCTTTCTTT.

The V call is TRBV27, the J call TRBJ1-2; 10 nucleotides agree with TRBD1. Germline V gene data show CDR1 as MNHEY and CDR2 as SMNVEV (reference sequence). CDR3 length: 15 amino acids. Unmatched junction bases numbered 4, after V lost 5 bases and J lost 1 base. The CDR3 region has the DNA TGTGCCAGCAGTCGACAGGGGGCGGTTAACTATGGCTACACCTTC. Translating it yields CASSRQGAVNYGYTF.

The chain joins TRBV6-5 to TRBJ2-7; TRBD2 matches at 13 bases. Germline loops: CDR1 MNHEY, CDR2 SVGAGI. This CDR3 spans 16 amino acids. V lost 4 bases, J lost 2 bases, and 5 bases stayed unmatched. In DNA form, the CDR3 reads TGTGCCAGCAGTTCCGGGACTAGCGGGGCAACCTACGAGCAGTACTTC. Translating gives CASSSGTSGATYEQYF.

V usage is TRBV13 and J usage is TRBJ1-3, with D uncertain. V gave up 5 bases and J gave up 0 bases, with 20 bases separating them. CDR3 size: 18 residues. In germline, CDR1 is PRHDT, CDR2 FYEKMQ (reference sequence). The CDR3: CASSLRLQQRISGNTIYF. CDR3 nucleotides: TGTGCCAGCAGCCTCAGACTTCAGCAGCGGATCTCTGGAAACACCATATATTTT.

V usage is TRBV2 and J usage is TRBJ1-5, with 8 bases lining up with TRBD1. Germline V gives CDR1 SNHLY, CDR2 FYNNEI. The CDR3 covers 13 residues. Trimming took 5 bases from V and 7 from J; bases not matched to a gene: 4. The CDR3 DNA is TGTGCCAGCAGTACAGGGGGACGCCAGCCCCAGCATTTT. Translation gives CASSTGGRQPQHF.

The CDR3 reads CASGLVLLLAGYNEQFF. CDR3 bases: TGTGCTAGTGGTTTGGTACTTTTACTAGCGGGTTACAATGAGCAGTTCTTC. The chain combines TRBV12-5 with TRBJ2-1; 9 nucleotides align to TRBD2. Germline assignment: CDR1 LGHNT and CDR2 FRNRAP. The CDR3 sequence is 17 residues long. J lost 4 bases, V lost 0 bases, and 7 bases had no gene match.

CDR3 amino acids: CASSQEPAGDTGELFF. The CDR3 region has the DNA TGTGCCAGCAGCCAAGAACCAGCGGGAGACACCGGGGAGCTGTTTTTT. The chain joins TRBV4-2 to TRBJ2-2, with 8 bases matching TRBD2. Germline V CDR1 and CDR2: LGHNA, YNFKEQ. Trimming removed 0 bases from V and 3 bases from J; junction bases left unmatched: 3. The CDR3 runs to 16 residues.

This rearrangement joins TRBV7-2 to TRBJ1-1; possibly TRBD1 for D (5 bases). Trimming left V 5 bases short and J 0 bases short, with 10 bases between. The germline CDR1 and CDR2 sequences are SGHTA and FQGNSA. The CDR3 length is 14 residues. The CDR3 nucleotides read TGTGCCAGCAGCCCCCGGGGGTTGAACACTGAAGCTTTCTTT. This encodes CASSPRGLNTEAFF.

J is TRBJ1-1 and V is TRBV5-4, with D maybe TRBD1 (5 bases). V was pared by 4 bases and J by 5 bases, with 21 bases between. CDR1 and CDR2 from the germline V gene are SGHNT and YYREEE (reference sequence). The CDR3 loop spans 16 amino acids. This chain's CDR3 is CASSVGRGDRGTEAFF. CDR3 in DNA: TGTGCCAGCAGCGTGGGGAGGGGAGATCGGGGGACTGAAGCTTTCTTT.

The chain recombines TRBV5-1 with TRBJ2-5, with a tentative D call TRBD2 (6 bases). The length of the CDR3 is 15 residues. The germline V gene encodes CDR1 SGHRS and CDR2 YFSETQ. V lost 1 base and J lost 3, with 13 bases in between. The CDR3 loop is CASSLRASEEETQYF. In DNA form, the CDR3 reads TGCGCCAGCAGCTTGAGAGCTAGCGAGGAAGAGACCCAGTACTTC.